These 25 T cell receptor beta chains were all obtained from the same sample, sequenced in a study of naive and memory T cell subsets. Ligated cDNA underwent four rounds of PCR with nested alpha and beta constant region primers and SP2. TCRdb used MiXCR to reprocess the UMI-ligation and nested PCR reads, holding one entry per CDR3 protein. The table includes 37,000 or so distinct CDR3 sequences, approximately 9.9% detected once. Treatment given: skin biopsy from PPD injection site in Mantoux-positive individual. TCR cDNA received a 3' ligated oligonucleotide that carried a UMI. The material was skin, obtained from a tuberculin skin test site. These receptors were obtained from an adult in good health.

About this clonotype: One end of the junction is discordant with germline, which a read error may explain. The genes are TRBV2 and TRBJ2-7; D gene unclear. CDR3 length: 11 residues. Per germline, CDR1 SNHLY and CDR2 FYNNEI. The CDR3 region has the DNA TGTGCCAGCAGTGAAGGGTACTCTGAGAACTTC. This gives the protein CASSEGYSENF.

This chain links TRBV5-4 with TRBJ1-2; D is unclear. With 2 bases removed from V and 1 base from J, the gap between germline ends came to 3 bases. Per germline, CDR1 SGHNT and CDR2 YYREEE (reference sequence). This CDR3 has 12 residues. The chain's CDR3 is CASSLDNYGYTF. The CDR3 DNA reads TGTGCCAGCAGCTTAGATAACTATGGCTACACCTTC. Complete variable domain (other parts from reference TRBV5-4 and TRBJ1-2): ETGVTQSPTHLIKTRGQQVTLRCSSQSGHNTVSWYQQALGQGPQFIFQYYREEENGRGNFPPRFSGLQFPNYSSELNVNALELDDSALYLCASSLDNYGYTFGSGTRLTVV.

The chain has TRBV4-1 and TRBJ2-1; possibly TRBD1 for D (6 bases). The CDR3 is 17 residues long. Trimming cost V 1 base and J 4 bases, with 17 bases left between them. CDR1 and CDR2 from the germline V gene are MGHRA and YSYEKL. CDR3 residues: CASSQGWQGFRYNEQFF. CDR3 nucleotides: TGCGCCAGCAGCCAAGGTTGGCAGGGGTTTAGGTACAATGAGCAGTTCTTC.

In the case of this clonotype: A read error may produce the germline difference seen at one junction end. CDR3 residues: CASSLAGLAGGHF. CDR3 DNA sequence: TGTGCCAGCAGCTTAGCCGGACTAGCGGGGGGGCATTTT. The chain couples TRBV7-2 to TRBJ2-3, with TRBD2 identical over 15 bases. Germline assignment: CDR1 SGHTA and CDR2 FQGNSA. The CDR3 is 13 amino acids.

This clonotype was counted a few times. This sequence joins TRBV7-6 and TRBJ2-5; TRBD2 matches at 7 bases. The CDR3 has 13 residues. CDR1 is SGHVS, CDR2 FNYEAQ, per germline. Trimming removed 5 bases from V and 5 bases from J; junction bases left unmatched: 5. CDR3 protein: CASSPGLGETQYF. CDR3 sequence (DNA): TGTGCCAGCAGCCCCGGACTAGGGGAGACCCAGTACTTC.

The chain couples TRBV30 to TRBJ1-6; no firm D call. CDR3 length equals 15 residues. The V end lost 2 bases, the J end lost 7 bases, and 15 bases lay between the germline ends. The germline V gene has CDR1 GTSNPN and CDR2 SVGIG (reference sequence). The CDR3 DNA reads TGTGCCTGGAGTCCGGGGTTCGCCTCCAATTCACCCCTCCACTTT. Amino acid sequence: CAWSPGFASNSPLHF. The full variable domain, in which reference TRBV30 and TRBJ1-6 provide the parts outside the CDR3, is SQTIHQWPATLVQPVGSPLSLECTVEGTSNPNLYWYRQAAGRGLQLLFYSVGIGQISSEVPQNLSASRPQDRQFILSSKKLLLSDSGFYLCAWSPGFASNSPLHFGNGTRLTVT.

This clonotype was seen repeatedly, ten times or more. CDR3 bases: TGTGCCAGCAGCTTAGTAGGGGACCGAGAGACCCAGTACTTC. Protein: CASSLVGDRETQYF. The chain recombines TRBV7-9 with TRBJ2-5, with D possibly called TRBD1 or TRBD2 (5 bases each). There are 14 residues in the CDR3. V dropped 1 base and J dropped 4 bases, with 10 bases sitting between them. Germline-derived CDR1 and CDR2 are SEHNR and FQNEAQ (reference sequence).

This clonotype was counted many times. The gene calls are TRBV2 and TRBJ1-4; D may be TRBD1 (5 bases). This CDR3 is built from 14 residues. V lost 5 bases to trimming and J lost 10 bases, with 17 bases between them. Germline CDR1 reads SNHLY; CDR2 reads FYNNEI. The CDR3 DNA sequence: TGTGCCAGCAGTACCGGGACCGGTGGGTTAAAACTGTTTTTT. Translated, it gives CASSTGTGGLKLFF.

The CDR3 protein is CSAERPDSGARYEQYF. CDR3 DNA sequence: TGCAGTGCCGAACGCCCCGATAGCGGGGCTAGATACGAGCAGTACTTC. The chain couples TRBV20-1 to TRBJ2-7, with 8 bases matching TRBD2. After removal of 6 bases from V and 4 bases from J, the junction contained 17 bases not matched to a gene. Germline assignment: CDR1 DFQATT and CDR2 SNEGSKA (reference sequence). There are 16 residues in the CDR3.

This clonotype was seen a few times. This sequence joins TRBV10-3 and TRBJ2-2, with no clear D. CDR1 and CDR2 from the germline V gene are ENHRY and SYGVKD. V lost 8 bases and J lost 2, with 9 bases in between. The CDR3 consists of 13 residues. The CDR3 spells CAIRPGNTGELFF. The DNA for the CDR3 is TGTGCCATCCGACCCGGAAACACCGGGGAGCTGTTTTTT.

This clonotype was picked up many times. This CDR3 is CASSLGGQRPGYTF. As DNA, the CDR3 is TGTGCCAGCAGCTTAGGGGGACAGAGGCCTGGCTACACCTTC. The V and J genes are TRBV7-9 and TRBJ1-2, with 7 nucleotides matching TRBD1. Germline lookup yields CDR1 SEHNR and CDR2 FQNEAQ (reference sequence). The junction had 6 bases not matched to a gene; V was cut back by 1 base and J by 7 bases. This CDR3 spans 14 amino acids.

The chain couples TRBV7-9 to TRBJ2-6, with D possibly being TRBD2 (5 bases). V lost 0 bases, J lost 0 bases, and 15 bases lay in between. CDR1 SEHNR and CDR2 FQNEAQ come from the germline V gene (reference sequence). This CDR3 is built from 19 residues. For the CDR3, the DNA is TGTGCCAGCAGCTTAGCATTTCAGCGGAAAAGCTCTGGGGCCAACGTCCTGACTTTC. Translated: CASSLAFQRKSSGANVLTF.

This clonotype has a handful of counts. The CDR3 DNA reads TGTGCCAGCAGTTTCAGCGGGGGGCGAGAGACCCAGTACTTC. The encoded protein is CASSFSGGRETQYF. The rearrangement links TRBV6-2 or TRBV6-3 to TRBJ2-5, with 9 bases fitting TRBD2. V shed 4 bases and J 4 bases; nucleotides not matched to a gene: 4. CDR1 and CDR2 from the germline V gene are MNHEY and SVGEGT. The CDR3 extends over 14 amino acids.

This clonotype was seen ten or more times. This chain's CDR3 is CSAFDRAGRGDTQYF. CDR3 coding DNA: TGCAGTGCTTTTGACAGGGCCGGACGTGGCGATACGCAGTATTTT. This chain joins TRBV20-1 and TRBJ2-3, with 7 bases identical to TRBD1. The germline CDR1 and CDR2 sequences are DFQATT and SNEGSKA (reference sequence). The CDR3 is made up of 15 amino acids. Losses at the gene ends were 5 bases for V and 6 bases for J; bases not matched to a gene: 14.

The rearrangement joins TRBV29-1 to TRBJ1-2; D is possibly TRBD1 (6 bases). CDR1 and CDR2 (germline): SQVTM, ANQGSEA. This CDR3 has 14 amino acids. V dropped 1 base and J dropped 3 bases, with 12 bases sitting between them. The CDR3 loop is CSVEVAGGDYGYTF. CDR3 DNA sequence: TGCAGCGTTGAAGTCGCCGGGGGCGACTATGGCTACACCTTC.

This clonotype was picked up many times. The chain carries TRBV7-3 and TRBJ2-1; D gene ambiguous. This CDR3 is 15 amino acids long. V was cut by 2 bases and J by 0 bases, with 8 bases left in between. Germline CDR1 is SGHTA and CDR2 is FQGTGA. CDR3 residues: CASSLSPGSYNEQFF. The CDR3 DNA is TGTGCCAGCAGCTTATCGCCTGGCTCCTACAATGAGCAGTTCTTC.

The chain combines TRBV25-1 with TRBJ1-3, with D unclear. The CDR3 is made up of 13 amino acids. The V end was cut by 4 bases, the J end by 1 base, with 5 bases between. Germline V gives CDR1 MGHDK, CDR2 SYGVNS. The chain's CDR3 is CASSVSSGNTIYF. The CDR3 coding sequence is TGTGCCAGCAGTGTCTCGTCTGGAAACACCATATATTTT.

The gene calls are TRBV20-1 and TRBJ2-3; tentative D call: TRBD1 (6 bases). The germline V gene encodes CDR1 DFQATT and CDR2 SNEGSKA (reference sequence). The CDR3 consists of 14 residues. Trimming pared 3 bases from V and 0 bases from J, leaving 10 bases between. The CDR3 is CSASPGQSTDTQYF. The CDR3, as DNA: TGCAGTGCTAGTCCGGGACAAAGCACAGATACGCAGTATTTT.

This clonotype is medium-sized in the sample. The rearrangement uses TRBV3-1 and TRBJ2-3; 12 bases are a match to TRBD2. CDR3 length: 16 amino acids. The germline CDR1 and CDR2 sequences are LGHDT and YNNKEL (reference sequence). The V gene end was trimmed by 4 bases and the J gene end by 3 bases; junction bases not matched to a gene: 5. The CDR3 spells CASSLYLAGGTDTQYF. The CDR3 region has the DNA TGTGCCAGCAGCCTCTACCTAGCGGGGGGGACAGATACGCAGTATTTT.

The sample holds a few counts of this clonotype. The CDR3 here is CASSQASQGNEQFF. CDR3 nucleotides: TGCGCCAGCAGCCAAGCGTCGCAGGGGAATGAGCAGTTCTTC. V usage is TRBV4-1 and J usage is TRBJ2-1, with D possibly being TRBD1 (6 bases). V lost 1 base, J lost 7 bases, and 11 bases lay in between. The length of the CDR3 is 14 residues. Germline values: CDR1 MGHRA, CDR2 YSYEKL.

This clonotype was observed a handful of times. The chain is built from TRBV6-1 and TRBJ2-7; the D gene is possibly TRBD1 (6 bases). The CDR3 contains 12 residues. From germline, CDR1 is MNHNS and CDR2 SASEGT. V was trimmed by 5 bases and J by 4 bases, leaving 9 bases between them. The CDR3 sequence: CASSKGQYEQYF. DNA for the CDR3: TGTGCCAGCAGTAAAGGACAGTACGAGCAGTACTTC.

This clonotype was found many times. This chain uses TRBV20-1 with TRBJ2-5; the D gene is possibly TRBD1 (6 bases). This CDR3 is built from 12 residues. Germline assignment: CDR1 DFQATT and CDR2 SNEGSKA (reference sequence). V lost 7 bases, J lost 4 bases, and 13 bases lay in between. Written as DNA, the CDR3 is TGCAGTGTTCAGGGGCCGGGAGAGACCCAGTACTTC. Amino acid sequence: CSVQGPGETQYF.

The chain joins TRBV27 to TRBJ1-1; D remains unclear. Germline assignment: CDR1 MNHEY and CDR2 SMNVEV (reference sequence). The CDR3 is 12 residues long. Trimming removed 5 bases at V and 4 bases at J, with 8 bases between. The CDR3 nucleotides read TGTGCCAGCAGTCAGATAGGCACTGAAGCTTTCTTT. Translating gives CASSQIGTEAFF.

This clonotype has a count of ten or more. This chain's CDR3 is CASSQGRLGGAGELFF. The CDR3 nucleotides read TGCGCCAGCAGCCAAGGGCGACTAGGGGGTGCCGGGGAGCTGTTTTTT. The chain is built from TRBV4-1 and TRBJ2-2; either TRBD1 or TRBD2 may fit D (6 bases each). The CDR3 sequence is 16 residues long. With 1 base removed from V and 6 bases from J, the gap between germline ends came to 15 bases. Germline CDR1 MGHRA, CDR2 YSYEKL.

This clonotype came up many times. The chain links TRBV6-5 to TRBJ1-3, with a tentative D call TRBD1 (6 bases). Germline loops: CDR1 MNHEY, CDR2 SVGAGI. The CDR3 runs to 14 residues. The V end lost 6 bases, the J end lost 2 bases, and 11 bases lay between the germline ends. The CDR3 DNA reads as TGTGCCAGCAGGCGGGACACCGCTGGAAACACCATATATTTT. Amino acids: CASRRDTAGNTIYF.